The T cell receptor beta chain described here comes from a study of vaccination and CD4 T cells after COVID-19. Across the study: Overlapping peptides covering the spike proteins of SARS-CoV-2, HCoV-NL63, HCoV-OC43 and HCoV-229E were added to stimulate cells.

With the Oncomine TCR Beta short-read assay, DNA from cultured CD4+ T cells was sequenced. Cultures of CD4+ T cells served as the source for extracting genomic DNA. TCRdb called the PCR reads again in MiXCR, with one record for every CDR3 protein. The sample yields roughly 15,000 distinct CDR3 sequences, approximately 50% seen once. Treatment indicated: approximately nine-day PBMC culture with coronavirus spike peptide pools or control peptides (ViraFEST assay). Germline V gives CDR1 DFQATT, CDR2 SNEGSKA (reference sequence). V lost 2 bases, J lost 6 bases, and 16 bases lay in between. CDR3 size: 15 residues. On this clonotype itself: Antigen: not known.

The gene calls are TRBV20-1 and TRBJ2-2; TRBD1 or TRBD2 may be the D gene (5 bases each). Sequenced sample: CD4+ T cells from blood, cultured in vitro. The receptor was isolated from a human donor who had recovered from COVID-19. CDR3 loop: CSARNRHHSAGELFF. CDR3 nucleotide sequence: TGCAGTGCTAGAAACAGGCATCATAGCGCCGGGGAGCTGTTTTTT.